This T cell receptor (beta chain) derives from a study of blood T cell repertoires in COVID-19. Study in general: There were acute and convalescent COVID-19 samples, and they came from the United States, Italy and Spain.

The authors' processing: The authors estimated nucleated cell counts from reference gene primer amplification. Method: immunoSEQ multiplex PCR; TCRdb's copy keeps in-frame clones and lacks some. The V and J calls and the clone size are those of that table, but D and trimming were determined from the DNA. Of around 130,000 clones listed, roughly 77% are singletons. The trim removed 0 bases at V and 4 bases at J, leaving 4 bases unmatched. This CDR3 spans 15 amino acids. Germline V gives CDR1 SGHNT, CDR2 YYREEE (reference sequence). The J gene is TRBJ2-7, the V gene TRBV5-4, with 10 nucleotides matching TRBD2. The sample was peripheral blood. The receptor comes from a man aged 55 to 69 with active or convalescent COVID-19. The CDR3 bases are TGTGCCAGCAGCTTGGGACTAGCGGGTCGGTACGAGCAGTACTTC. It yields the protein CASSLGLAGRYEQYF.